The 18 T cell receptor beta chains in this list originate from one sample, sequenced in a study of blood T cells in healthy people across ages. Primed by a sample-barcoded 5' primer and a J-beta primer mix, a second PCR proceeded for about 7 to 11 cycles. TCRdb itself ran the 5' RACE reads through MiXCR, one entry per CDR3 protein. The data show 1,100,000 or so distinct CDR3 sequences, with under 45% seen just once and approximately 17% held by the top ten. The sample was blood. These receptors all come from an older woman in good health.

The V and J genes are TRBV27 and TRBJ1-6; 8 positions match TRBD1. The CDR3 length is 14 residues. The germline CDR1 and CDR2 sequences are MNHEY and SMNVEV (reference sequence). Trimming at V came to 6 bases and at J to 8 bases, leaving 6 bases not matched to a gene. CDR3 loop: CASRLDRADSPLHF. The CDR3, as DNA: TGTGCCAGCAGGTTGGACAGGGCTGATTCACCCCTCCACTTT.

The V gene is TRBV6-5, the J gene TRBJ2-7; 10 nucleotides line up with TRBD2. The CDR3 spans 15 residues. V was pared by 5 bases and J by 3 bases, with 7 bases of the junction left unmatched. Per the germline V gene, CDR1 is MNHEY and CDR2 is SVGAGI. This CDR3 reads CASSDLAGVGYEQYF. The CDR3 DNA reads TGTGCCAGCAGTGACCTAGCGGGAGTCGGCTACGAGCAGTACTTC.

The J gene is TRBJ2-5, the V gene TRBV28, with 13 bases lining up with TRBD2. From germline, CDR1 is MDHEN and CDR2 SYDVKM. This CDR3 has 17 residues. Unmatched junction bases numbered 8, after V lost 6 bases and J lost 1 base. CDR3 residues: CASRSPGLAGIQETQYF. The CDR3 bases are TGTGCCAGCAGGTCACCGGGACTAGCGGGGATCCAAGAGACCCAGTACTTC.

Only a few counts were recorded for this clonotype. The V call is TRBV6-2 or TRBV6-3, the J call TRBJ2-7; 7 bases map to TRBD2. The trim removed 7 bases at V and 5 bases at J, leaving 8 bases unmatched. CDR3 length: 13 residues. CDR1 and CDR2 (germline): MNHEY, SVGEGT. For the CDR3, the DNA is TGTGCCAGCAACAAGGGACTACTTGACGAGCAGTACTTC. Its translation is CASNKGLLDEQYF.

The V call is TRBV5-1, the J call TRBJ1-1; D gene ambiguous. Trimming shortened V by 1 base and J by 3 bases, and 10 bases separated the two germline ends. The CDR3 is 14 residues long. Germline V gene sequence: CDR1 SGHRS, CDR2 YFSETQ. The chain's CDR3 is CASSLMGSDTEAFF. In nucleotides, the CDR3 is TGCGCCAGCAGCTTGATGGGGTCGGACACTGAAGCTTTCTTT.

The chain joins TRBV5-6 to TRBJ2-5; D is uncertain. CDR3 size: 13 residues. V shed 6 bases and J shed 5 bases, with 14 bases lying between them. Germline V gives CDR1 SGHDT, CDR2 YYEEEE. The CDR3 bases are TGTGCCAGCAACCTGTGGGGTTTTGAGACCCAGTACTTC. Translated: CASNLWGFETQYF.

This clonotype was counted a few times. This chain links TRBV12-3 or TRBV12-4 with TRBJ2-7; 15 positions match TRBD2. The CDR3 sequence is 17 residues long. The V gene end was trimmed by 3 bases and the J gene end by 7 bases; junction bases not matched to a gene: 10. The CDR3 sequence is CASSFGLAGGLGNEQYF. For the CDR3, the DNA is TGTGCCAGCAGTTTCGGACTAGCGGGAGGGCTGGGGAATGAGCAGTACTTC.

This chain joins TRBV15 and TRBJ2-5, with 9 bases lining up with TRBD2. The ends lost 1 base at V and 5 bases at J; junction bases unmatched: 11. The CDR3 is 17 amino acids. The V gene's germline CDR1 is LNHNV and CDR2 YYDKDF (reference sequence). CDR3 in amino acids: CATSRGQTSGEGETQYF. The CDR3 region has the DNA TGTGCCACCAGCAGAGGACAGACTAGCGGAGAGGGGGAGACCCAGTACTTC.

This chain connects TRBV9 to TRBJ2-3; no firm D call. The CDR3 is 13 residues long. The V end lost 5 bases, the J end lost 6 bases, and 13 bases lay between the germline ends. The germline V gene has CDR1 SGDLS and CDR2 YYNGEE. The CDR3 DNA is TGTGCCAGCAGTGTGGAAGGGCGGGATACGCAGTATTTT. Its protein product is CASSVEGRDTQYF.

V usage is TRBV20-1 and J usage is TRBJ2-3, with 7 bases matching TRBD2. Germline V gives CDR1 DFQATT, CDR2 SNEGSKA (reference sequence). The CDR3 totals 14 residues. With 7 bases clipped from V and 8 bases from J, the junction kept 15 bases outside the gene matches. CDR3 region: CSGQPRLAGATQYF. DNA of the CDR3: TGCAGTGGGCAGCCAAGACTAGCCGGGGCTACGCAGTATTTT.

The rearrangement uses TRBV6-2 or TRBV6-3 and TRBJ1-2; TRBD1 agrees at 9 bases. Looked up from germline, CDR1 is MNHEY and CDR2 is SVGEGT. V dropped 7 bases and J dropped 8; count of bases not matched to a gene: 11. This CDR3 has 14 amino acids. CDR3 in amino acids: CASNTGTGLQGYTF. CDR3 DNA: TGTGCCAGCAATACCGGGACAGGGCTACAGGGCTACACCTTC.

This clonotype was detected many times. The chain uses TRBV14 and TRBJ2-4; TRBD1 might be the D (5 bases). Per germline, CDR1 SGHDN and CDR2 FVKESK. Trimming pared 0 bases from V and 2 bases from J, leaving 14 bases between. This CDR3 has 17 amino acids. CDR3 loop: CASSQDSMAGTKNIQYF. The DNA for the CDR3 is TGTGCCAGCAGCCAAGATAGCATGGCAGGGACCAAAAACATTCAGTACTTC.

On this clonotype itself: A junction end diverges from the germline sequence, so it may reflect a read error. The chain employs TRBV10-3 and TRBJ2-3, with D unclear. From germline, CDR1 is ENHRY and CDR2 SYGVKD. The length of the CDR3 is 14 residues. This CDR3 reads CTISESDSTDTQYF. CDR3 DNA: TGTACCATCAGTGAGTCAGACAGCACAGATACGCAGTATTTT.

J is TRBJ1-5 and V is TRBV27; 7 bases line up with TRBD1. The J segment lost 1 base and the V segment lost 6 bases, leaving 6 bases of the junction unmatched. Per germline, CDR1 MNHEY and CDR2 SMNVEV (reference sequence). The CDR3 extends over 15 amino acids. CDR3 sequence: CASRRAGGSNQPQHF. The CDR3 DNA is TGTGCCAGCAGACGAGCAGGGGGGAGCAATCAGCCCCAGCATTTT.

This clonotype was picked up a small number of times. The chain links TRBV20-1 to TRBJ2-1, with 7 positions matching TRBD2. Gene TRBJ2-7 matches the end of the DNA better, so the J call may be wrong. The germline V gene has CDR1 DFQATT and CDR2 SNEGSKA (reference sequence). CDR3 length: 14 residues. The CDR3 nucleotides are TGCAGTGCTTTGCGGGAGTCAGTTTACAATGAGCAGTACTTC. It is translated as CSALRESVYNEQYF.

This clonotype was seen a handful of times. V usage is TRBV4-2 and J usage is TRBJ2-7; no definite D call. This CDR3 has 14 amino acids. Germline CDR1 LGHNA, CDR2 YNFKEQ. V dropped 0 bases and J dropped 2 bases, with 8 bases sitting between them. The CDR3 is CASSQDVGTYEQYF. The CDR3 region has the DNA TGTGCCAGCAGCCAAGACGTTGGGACCTACGAGCAGTACTTC.

This clonotype was detected only a few times. The chain joins TRBV20-1 to TRBJ2-3; tentatively, D is TRBD1 (6 bases). V shed 4 bases and J shed 3 bases, with 17 bases lying between them. CDR3 length equals 15 residues. The germline V gene has CDR1 DFQATT and CDR2 SNEGSKA (reference sequence). This CDR3 reads CSATGAQPITDTQYF. The CDR3 DNA follows: TGCAGTGCTACAGGGGCACAACCGATTACAGATACGCAGTATTTT.

This clonotype was detected a few times. This rearrangement joins TRBV5-1 to TRBJ2-1; TRBD2 matches 11 bases. Germline lookup yields CDR1 SGHRS and CDR2 YFSETQ. This CDR3 spans 17 amino acids. Trimming at V came to 3 bases and at J to 1 base, leaving 6 bases not matched to a gene. The CDR3 sequence is CASSYLGTSGSYNEQFF. As DNA, the CDR3 is TGCGCCAGCAGCTACCTAGGGACTAGCGGTTCCTACAATGAGCAGTTCTTC.